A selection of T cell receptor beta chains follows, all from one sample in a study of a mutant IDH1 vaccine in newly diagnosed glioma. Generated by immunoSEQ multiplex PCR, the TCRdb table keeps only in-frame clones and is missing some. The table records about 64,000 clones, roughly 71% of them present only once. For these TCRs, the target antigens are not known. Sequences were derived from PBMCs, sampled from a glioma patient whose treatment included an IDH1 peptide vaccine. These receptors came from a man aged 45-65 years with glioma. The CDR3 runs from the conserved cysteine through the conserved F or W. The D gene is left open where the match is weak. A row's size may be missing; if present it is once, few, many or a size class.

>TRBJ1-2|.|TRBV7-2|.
CASSPHLAGSSYGYTF
TGTGCCAGCAGCCCCCATCTGGCGGGGTCCAGCTATGGCTACACCTTC
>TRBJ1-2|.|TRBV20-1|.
CSWEPRYGYTF
TGCAGTTGGGAGCCACGGTATGGCTACACCTTC
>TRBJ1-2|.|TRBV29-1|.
CSVERDYGYTF
TGCAGCGTTGAAAGGGATTATGGCTACACCTTC
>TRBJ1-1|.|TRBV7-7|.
CASSSGENTEAFF
TGTGCTAGCAGCTCAGGAGAGAACACTGAAGCTTTCTTT
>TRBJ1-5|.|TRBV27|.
CASSRLSNQPQHF
TGTGCCAGCAGCCGCCTTAGCAATCAGCCCCAGCATTTT
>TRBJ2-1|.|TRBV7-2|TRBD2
CASSQGTSGGRAFF
TGTGCCAGCAGCCAGGGGACTAGCGGGGGCCGGGCCTTCTTC
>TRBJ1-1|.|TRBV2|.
CASSVAGNTEAFF
TGTGCCAGCAGCGTGGCGGGGAACACTGAAGCTTTCTTT
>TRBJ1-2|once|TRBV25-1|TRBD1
CASSLQGDYGYTF
TGTGCCAGCAGTCTCCAGGGGGACTATGGCTACACCTTC
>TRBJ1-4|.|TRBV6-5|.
CASRRTSSNEKLFF
TGTGCCAGCAGGAGAACCTCCTCTAATGAAAAACTGTTTTTT
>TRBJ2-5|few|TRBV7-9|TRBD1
CASSLALRWKQGEETQYF
TGTGCCAGCAGCTTAGCGCTCAGGTGGAAGCAGGGGGAAGAGACCCAGTACTTC
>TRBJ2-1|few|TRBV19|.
CASKDLTGDNEQFF
TGTGCCAGTAAGGACCTGACAGGAGATAATGAGCAGTTCTTC
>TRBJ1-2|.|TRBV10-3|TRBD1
CAIWTGRANYGYTF
TGTGCCATCTGGACAGGAAGGGCGAACTATGGCTACACCTTC
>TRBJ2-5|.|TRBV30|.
CAWNTEQETQYF
TGTGCCTGGAACACTGAGCAAGAGACCCAGTACTTC
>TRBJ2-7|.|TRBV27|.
CASLPQRGSKSYEQYF
TGTGCCAGCCTTCCACAAAGGGGATCGAAATCCTACGAGCAGTACTTC
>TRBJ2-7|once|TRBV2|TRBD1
CASRDRGFEQYF
TGTGCCAGCAGGGACAGGGGGTTCGAGCAGTACTTC
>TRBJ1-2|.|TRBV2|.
CASSEGHPNYGYTF
TGTGCCAGCAGTGAGGGACACCCGAATTATGGCTACACCTTC
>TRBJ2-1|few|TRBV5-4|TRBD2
CASSTIASGGPDEQFF
TGTGCCAGCAGCACGATAGCTAGCGGGGGGCCGGATGAGCAGTTCTTC
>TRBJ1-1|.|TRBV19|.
CASSIGQTNTEAFF
TGTGCCAGTAGTATCGGACAGACGAACACTGAAGCTTTCTTT
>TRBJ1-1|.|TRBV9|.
CASSTGTSNTEAFF
TGTGCCAGCAGCACCGGGACATCTAACACTGAAGCTTTCTTT
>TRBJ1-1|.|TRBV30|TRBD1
CAWSIGQGIWAFF
TGTGCCTGGAGTATTGGACAGGGGATATGGGCTTTCTTT
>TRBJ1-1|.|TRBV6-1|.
CASSASAVMNTEAFF
TGTGCCAGCAGTGCCTCCGCGGTTATGAACACTGAAGCTTTCTTT
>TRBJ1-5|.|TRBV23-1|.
CASSPDGCNQPQHF
TGCGCCAGCAGTCCGGACGGATGCAATCAGCCCCAGCATTTT
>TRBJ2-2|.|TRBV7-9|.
CASSLGGPPNTGELFF
TGTGCCAGCAGCTTAGGCGGTCCTCCGAACACCGGGGAGCTGTTTTTT